This is a list of T cell receptor beta chains from one sample in a study of blood T cell repertoires in COVID-19. Generated by immunoSEQ multiplex PCR, the TCRdb table keeps only in-frame clones and is missing some. The sample gives around 260,000 clones, around 92% of which show up once; around 2.6% is in the top ten. Sample: peripheral blood. The receptors here all came from a person aged 18-35 years with COVID-19, enrolled during active disease. Both conserved end residues are part of each CDR3. The order of the fields is clone size, J gene, V gene, D gene, CDR3 protein, CDR3 DNA. The D gene is left open where the match is weak. Clone size is given for some rows only: seen once, a few or many times, or a class if the clone is expanded.

.,TRBJ1-2,TRBV18,TRBD1,CASSPTTGANYGYTF,TGTGCCAGCTCACCAACGACAGGGGCGAACTATGGCTACACCTTC
.,TRBJ2-7,TRBV29-1,TRBD1,CSVVLMLSDRPDEQYF,TGCAGCGTTGTATTGATGCTTTCGGACAGGCCCGACGAGCAGTACTTC
.,TRBJ1-2,TRBV14,.,CASSPGLTYGYTF,TGTGCCAGCAGCCCAGGTTTAACCTATGGCTACACCTTC
.,TRBJ2-7,TRBV28,TRBD1,CASSSGRTGSAYEQYF,TGTGCCAGCAGTTCTGGTCGGACAGGGTCGGCCTACGAGCAGTACTTC
.,TRBJ2-7,TRBV19,.,CASSMGLTYEQYF,TGTGCCAGTAGTATGGGACTGACCTACGAGCAGTACTTC
.,TRBJ2-7,TRBV5-1,TRBD1,CASEAGDRGTYEQYF,TGCGCCAGCGAGGCGGGGGACAGGGGTACCTACGAGCAGTACTTC
.,TRBJ1-1,TRBV6-2/TRBV6-3,TRBD1,CASSTGTGYEAFF,TGTGCCAGCAGCACGGGGACAGGCTATGAAGCTTTCTTT
.,TRBJ1-1,TRBV4-1,.,CASSQQQGNTEAFF,TGCGCCAGCAGCCAACAACAGGGGAACACTGAAGCTTTCTTT
.,TRBJ2-7,TRBV5-8,TRBD1,CASSGRPGTVSYEQYF,TGTGCCAGCAGCGGGAGACCCGGGACAGTCTCCTACGAGCAGTACTTC
.,TRBJ2-2,TRBV2,TRBD1,CASRSGTANTGELFF,TGTGCCAGCAGGTCCGGGACAGCCAACACCGGGGAGCTGTTTTTT
.,TRBJ2-7,TRBV21-1,.,CASSKMKSRVGGQGGEQYF,TGTGCCAGCAGCAAAATGAAGTCACGGGTCGGGGGGCAGGGAGGCGAGCAGTACTTC
.,TRBJ2-5,TRBV13,.,CASSLGLTPQRRETQYF,TGTGCCAGCAGCTTAGGCCTAACCCCGCAGCGGAGGGAGACCCAGTACTTC
few,TRBJ2-2,TRBV27,TRBD2,CASSRGLAGVTGELFF,TGTGCCAGCAGCCGGGGACTAGCGGGAGTCACCGGGGAGCTGTTTTTT
few,TRBJ2-5,TRBV2,TRBD2,CASMGLAGQETQYF,TGTGCCAGCATGGGACTAGCGGGACAAGAGACCCAGTACTTC
.,TRBJ2-1,TRBV5-4,.,CASIPKLTDSYNEQFF,TGTGCCAGCATCCCGAAACTGACAGACTCCTACAATGAGCAGTTCTTC
.,TRBJ2-7,TRBV28,.,CASSNGGSSYEQYF,TGTGCCAGCAGCAACGGAGGAAGCTCCTACGAGCAGTACTTC
few,TRBJ1-5,TRBV11-3,.,CASSPPFRAEGPQHF,TGTGCCAGCAGCCCCCCTTTCCGAGCCGAGGGGCCCCAGCATTTT
.,TRBJ1-1,TRBV6-6,.,CASSRKLEAFF,TGTGCCAGCAGTCGGAAGCTTGAAGCTTTCTTT
once,TRBJ1-3,TRBV12-5,TRBD1,CASGLEITGALGNTIYF,TGTGCTAGTGGTTTGGAAATTACAGGGGCCCTCGGAAACACCATATATTTT
.,TRBJ1-6,TRBV7-8,.,CASSLDPVGGISPLHF,TGTGCCAGCAGCTTAGACCCCGTTGGGGGCATCTCACCCCTCCACTTT
.,TRBJ2-7,TRBV28,TRBD1,CASRGGQSYEQYF,TGTGCCAGCAGAGGGGGACAGTCCTACGAGCAGTACTTC
.,TRBJ1-2,TRBV5-4,.,CASSLAGGIGYTF,TGTGCCAGCAGCTTGGCCGGGGGGATCGGCTACACCTTC
.,TRBJ2-4,TRBV4-1,.,CASSQLPGGGKNIQYF,TGCGCCAGCAGCCAATTGCCTGGGGGAGGCAAAAACATTCAGTACTTC
.,TRBJ1-2,TRBV5-1,TRBD1,CASSLGIDRVYGYTF,TGCGCCAGCAGCTTGGGTATCGACAGGGTCTATGGCTACACCTTC
.,TRBJ2-1,TRBV5-1,TRBD2,CASSLETSAYNEQFF,TGCGCCAGCAGCTTGGAGACTAGCGCCTACAATGAGCAGTTCTTC
.,TRBJ2-7,TRBV5-1,.,CASSLAGLWEQYF,TGCGCCAGCAGCTTGGCGGGTCTCTGGGAGCAGTACTTC